The source of this TCR beta chain is a study of blood T cell repertoires in COVID-19 (dated by TCRdb to 2019 to 2021). Looking at the study overall: Samples from collaborators originated in the United States, Italy and Spain and spanned both the acute and convalescent phases of COVID-19. Where available, HLA class I and class II types were taken from metadata supplied by the sample provider and were not determined by assay-based typing. Samples were obtained from the ongoing ImmuneRACE study (first 160 participants) and from roughly 1,300 subjects provided by 6 global collaborators. The repertoires were released in a freely available public database intended as a resource for research on the immune response to SARS-CoV-2. The material from the prospective study consisted of cDNA or gDNA derived from T cells, B-cell-depleted T cells, or PBMCs. A de-identified subject ID, COVID-19 status, age in years and sex were almost always included in the sample metadata. The dataset comprised deeply sampled blood TCRbeta repertoires from subjects exposed to, actively infected with, or recovered from COVID-19.

In the prospective study, participants were about 18 to 95 years old, resided in under 30 geographic areas of the United States, and were enrolled through a virtual design. To assign participants to cohorts, the prospective study relied on clinical history that participants themselves reported in a screening survey and a study questionnaire. Recovered participants in ImmuneRACE Cohort 3 were defined by two consecutive negative NP/OP PCR tests, clearance by a healthcare professional, or resolution of symptoms. Each participant in the prospective study had whole blood, serum and a nasopharyngeal or oropharyngeal swab collected by mobile phlebotomists. Prospective study participants could optionally give additional blood draws and questionnaires over an approximately two-month period. Prospective study blood samples were shipped either frozen or at room temperature before DNA extraction. The research as a whole found: The quantity of clinical and demographic metadata differed by source and by participant and was supplied without curation.

As to this clone: Its antigen is currently not known. No clone much larger than this one lies a single base away; base qualities are absent.

TCRbeta CDR3 regions were amplified from genomic DNA by means of the immunoSEQ Assay, a bias-controlled multiplex PCR. For the original study's pipeline: Nucleated cell counts per sample were estimated from amplification of reference gene primers within the assay. To quantify the absolute abundance of each unique TCRbeta CDR3 rearrangement, sequence reads were collapsed and filtered. For each sample, productive Simpson clonality was calculated by taking the square root of Simpson's diversity index across productive rearrangements. This is the immuneACCESS table as TCRdb keeps it, with only in-frame sequences that have V and J called. A part of the clones is gone; compared with another copy, unresolved V genes explain less than half, and the rest is unexplained. The DNA gave D and trimming, while V, J and clone size come from that table. The sample data list approximately 350,000 clones, and around 83% of these were observed just once. Jointly, the top ten make up approximately 4.7% of the sample.

The germline V gene yields SGHAT for CDR1 and FQNNGV for CDR2. There are 14 amino acids in the CDR3, from cysteine to phenylalanine inclusive. Only the CDR3 DNA is retained, 42 bases long and in frame from the first base. Trimming at the junction amounts to 1 base on V and 3 bases on J, and the germline ends lie 10 bases apart. The sequenced sample was PBMCs or T cells enriched from blood (not recorded which). The sequence links TRBV11-2 to TRBJ2-7; matching of 5 bases hints at TRBD1 as the D gene. This TCR derives from a woman aged 50 to 60 who had recovered from COVID-19. CDR3 reads: CASSLVSGYYEQYF. At the DNA level, the sequence is TGTGCCAGCAGCTTAGTCTCAGGGTACTACGAGCAGTACTTC.